Listed below are T cell receptor beta chains from one sample, sequenced in a study of T cell responses to AZD1222 COVID-19 vaccine. Only in-frame clones appear in the TCRdb table, and some are missing; sequencing was by immunoSEQ multiplex PCR. The sample consists of about 54,000 clones, 80% to 90% of them appearing once. Specimen: peripheral blood, collected 28 days after the second AZD1222 dose. The receptors shown here come from an adult who received the AZD1222 COVID-19 vaccine. Each CDR3 is given with its conserved first and last residue. Fields, in order: J gene, D gene, V gene, clone size, CDR3 protein, CDR3 DNA. D genes are given only for firm matches. Clone size is not always given. Where it is, it says once, few, many or a class for expanded clones.

J: TRBJ2-1
D: TRBD2
V: TRBV6-4
size: once
CDR3: CASSVTGTSGHNEQFF
DNA: TGTGCCAGCAGTGTCACGGGGACTAGCGGACACAATGAGCAGTTCTTC

J: TRBJ2-7
D: TRBD2
V: TRBV6-5
size: .
CDR3: CASSYKGLAPYEQYF
DNA: TGTGCCAGCAGTTACAAGGGACTAGCGCCCTACGAGCAGTACTTC

J: TRBJ2-1
D: TRBD2
V: TRBV5-1
size: .
CDR3: CASSPVGPGGEQFF
DNA: TGCGCCAGCAGCCCTGTTGGGCCGGGAGGGGAGCAGTTCTTC

J: TRBJ2-5
D: .
V: TRBV23-1
size: .
CDR3: CASSQETGPPETQYF
DNA: TGCGCCAGCAGTCAAGAGACCGGGCCCCCGGAGACCCAGTACTTC

J: TRBJ2-7
D: .
V: TRBV5-4
size: .
CDR3: CASSLDIGSYVEQYF
DNA: TGTGCCAGCAGCTTGGATATCGGGTCCTACGTTGAGCAGTACTTC

J: TRBJ1-2
D: .
V: TRBV6-5
size: .
CDR3: CASSKGNGGYTF
DNA: TGTGCCAGCAGCAAGGGGAACGGGGGCTACACCTTC

J: TRBJ1-2
D: .
V: TRBV28
size: .
CDR3: CASSLRTEHYGYTF
DNA: TGTGCCAGCAGTTTAAGGACAGAGCATTATGGCTACACCTTC

J: TRBJ1-5
D: .
V: TRBV19
size: medium-sized
CDR3: CASSTSGRAIQPQHF
DNA: TGTGCCAGTAGTACCTCGGGAAGGGCTATTCAGCCCCAGCATTTT

J: TRBJ2-1
D: .
V: TRBV6-2/TRBV6-3
size: once
CDR3: CASSYTPGEQFF
DNA: TGTGCCAGCAGTTACACTCCTGGTGAGCAGTTCTTC

J: TRBJ2-7
D: .
V: TRBV19
size: few
CDR3: CASSRSPGLGEQYF
DNA: TGTGCCAGTAGTAGATCCCCGGGACTGGGCGAGCAGTACTTC

J: TRBJ1-4
D: .
V: TRBV19
size: .
CDR3: CASSPQATNEKLFF
DNA: TGTGCCAGTAGTCCACAAGCAACTAATGAAAAACTGTTTTTT

J: TRBJ1-2
D: .
V: TRBV7-9
size: .
CDR3: CASSLALTAPSYGYTF
DNA: TGTGCCAGCAGCCTAGCCCTGACAGCGCCCAGCTATGGCTACACCTTC

J: TRBJ2-1
D: .
V: TRBV10-2
size: once
CDR3: CASSPRDLTYNEQFF
DNA: TGCGCCAGCAGTCCCCGGGACTTAACATACAATGAGCAGTTCTTC

J: TRBJ2-3
D: TRBD2
V: TRBV7-3
size: .
CDR3: CASSPSGANTDTQYF
DNA: TGTGCCAGCAGTCCTAGCGGGGCAAACACAGATACGCAGTATTTT

J: TRBJ1-1
D: .
V: TRBV11-3
size: .
CDR3: CASSSENTEAFF
DNA: TGTGCCAGCAGCTCCGAAAACACTGAAGCTTTCTTT

J: TRBJ1-3
D: .
V: TRBV6-5
size: .
CDR3: CASRSGNTIYF
DNA: TGTGCCAGTCGTTCTGGAAACACCATATATTTT

J: TRBJ1-1
D: .
V: TRBV21-1
size: once
CDR3: CASSKQEGGGEYNTEAFF
DNA: TGTGCCAGCAGCAAACAAGAGGGAGGGGGCGAATACAACACTGAAGCTTTCTTT

J: TRBJ2-5
D: .
V: TRBV2
size: .
CDR3: CASRIETQYF
DNA: TGTGCCAGCAGAATAGAGACCCAGTACTTC

J: TRBJ2-1
D: TRBD2
V: TRBV5-5
size: .
CDR3: CASSFRLAGEQFF
DNA: TGTGCCAGCAGCTTCAGACTAGCTGGTGAGCAGTTCTTC

J: TRBJ1-1
D: .
V: TRBV6-5
size: .
CDR3: CASSSQLTVNTEAFF
DNA: TGTGCCAGCAGCTCGCAATTAACAGTTAACACTGAAGCTTTCTTT

J: TRBJ1-1
D: .
V: TRBV6-5
size: .
CDR3: CASKGGRVNTEAFF
DNA: TGTGCCAGCAAGGGGGGGCGAGTTAACACTGAAGCTTTCTTT

J: TRBJ1-2
D: .
V: TRBV10-3
size: once
CDR3: CATNPTHTRGYTF
DNA: TGTGCCACCAACCCGACCCACACGAGAGGCTACACCTTC